The following is a TCR beta chain sequence with its context. What it binds is not known. The CDR3 contains 13 residues. CDR1 MDHEN and CDR2 SYDVKM come from the germline V gene. The V gene lost 7 bases and the J gene lost 2 bases, with 12 bases spanning the gap. Sequencing of TCR beta covered CD8+ and CD4+ T cells obtained from blood. These data are taken from a study of CD8 T cells in Susac syndrome. Study outcomes and limitations: It was acknowledged in the study that the number of individuals who were included in its TCR sequencing and HLA analysis was relatively small.

Random hexamers served to reverse transcribe roughly 0.5 to 1 ug RNA. Each CDR3 protein gets one entry after TCRdb re-called the immunoSEQ multiplex PCR reads with MiXCR. The data hold approximately 190,000 distinct CDR3 sequences, with 90% to 95% observed a single time. Sequenced input: CD4+ T cells from PBMCs. The chain couples TRBV28 to TRBJ2-7; D may be TRBD1 (5 bases). The TCR was taken from a human donor with Susac syndrome. The chain's CDR3 is CASTRAATYEQYF. CDR3 DNA sequence: TGTGCCAGCACCAGGGCGGCCACCTACGAGCAGTACTTC.